Presented here are 14 T cell receptor beta chains from one specimen sequenced in a study of lymphopenia after photon versus proton radiotherapy. Only in-frame clones appear in the TCRdb table, and some are missing; sequencing was by immunoSEQ multiplex PCR. The sample has approximately 71,000 clones; approximately 90% are singletons. Sequenced material: peripheral blood, taken from a patient treated with photon-based radiotherapy. The receptors come from a woman between 70 and 85 years old with pancreatic cancer.

The rearrangement uses TRBV5-3 and TRBJ1-2; D gene unclear. TRBV5-3 is sorted into the ORF group, with uncertain function. The CDR3 has 14 residues. V lost 4 bases and J 6 bases, leaving 16 bases between the germline ends. The CDR3 here is CARSPRVASDGYTF. The CDR3, as DNA: TGTGCCAGAAGCCCCCGTGTGGCATCGGATGGCTACACCTTC.

This clone was recorded a few times. The chain recombines TRBV5-4 with TRBJ2-2; D not resolved. The CDR3 consists of 14 residues. CDR1 is SGHNT and CDR2 is YYREEE in the germline V gene (reference sequence). Trimming cost V 1 base and J 1 base, with 5 bases left between them. The CDR3 is CASSLSLNTGELFF. The CDR3, as DNA: TGTGCCAGCAGCTTGTCCCTGAACACCGGGGAGCTGTTTTTT.

The rearrangement links TRBV7-9 to TRBJ2-3; 11 bases are a match to TRBD2. Per germline, CDR1 SEHNR and CDR2 FQNEAQ (reference sequence). The CDR3 runs to 18 residues. Unmatched junction bases numbered 9, after V lost 2 bases and J lost 2 bases. The CDR3 region is CASSLPHRLAGTTDTQYF. CDR3 bases: TGTGCCAGCAGCTTACCCCACCGACTAGCGGGAACCACAGATACGCAGTATTTT.

The chain uses TRBV7-6 and TRBJ2-1, with 7 bases lining up with TRBD2. Germline V gene lookup returns CDR1 SGHVS and CDR2 FNYEAQ. J gave up 2 bases and V 5 bases, and 6 bases lay outside the gene matches. The CDR3 consists of 15 residues. In DNA, the CDR3 is TGTGCCAGCAGCCCCCGGACTAGGACCTACAATGAGCAGTTCTTC. This codes for CASSPRTRTYNEQFF.

The genes are TRBV29-1 and TRBJ1-2; TRBD1 matches 9 bases. Germline values: CDR1 SQVTM, CDR2 ANQGSEA. With 3 bases clipped from V and 3 bases from J, the junction kept 5 bases outside the gene matches. This CDR3 has 14 amino acids. The CDR3 DNA follows: TGCAGCGTTGAGGGACAGGGTATCTACTATGGCTACACCTTC. It encodes CSVEGQGIYYGYTF.

This clone occurred once. The chain links TRBV25-1 to TRBJ1-2, with D possibly matching TRBD1 (5 bases). Trimming shortened V by 1 base and J by 5 bases, and 8 bases separated the two germline ends. Looked up from germline, CDR1 is MGHDK and CDR2 is SYGVNS. The CDR3 sequence is 13 residues long. The CDR3 sequence is CASSESGIYGYTF. In nucleotides, the CDR3 is TGTGCCAGCAGTGAATCAGGGATATATGGCTACACCTTC.

The CDR3: CASSQGYPQGASADTQYF. The CDR3 DNA sequence: TGCGCCAGCAGCCAAGGGTATCCGCAGGGGGCCTCGGCTGATACGCAGTATTTT. This chain connects TRBV4-1 to TRBJ2-3; 8 nucleotides line up with TRBD1. Germline V gene sequence: CDR1 MGHRA, CDR2 YSYEKL. J lost 6 bases, V lost 1 base, and 15 bases had no gene match. The CDR3 has 18 residues.

The CDR3 DNA reads as TGTGCCACCAGCAGCGGACAGGGGAGACGGAACACCATATATTTT. Its translation: CATSSGQGRRNTIYF. The V and J genes are TRBV15 and TRBJ1-3, with TRBD1 identical over 9 bases. V trimming: 3 bases; J trimming: 7 bases; junction bases outside the gene matches: 7. Germline-derived CDR1 and CDR2 are LNHNV and YYDKDF (reference sequence). This CDR3 region has 15 residues. The complete variable domain, with remaining parts taken from reference TRBV15 and TRBJ1-3, reads DAMVIQNPRYQVTQFGKPVTLSCSQTLNHNVMYWYQQKSSQAPKLLFHYYDKDFNNEADTPDNFQSRRPNTSFCFLDIRSPGLGDTAMYLCATSSGQGRRNTIYFGEGSWLTVV.

This chain joins TRBV28 and TRBJ1-5; 10 positions match TRBD1. This CDR3 has 16 residues. Germline V CDR1 and CDR2: MDHEN, SYDVKM. V was pared by 6 bases and J by 3 bases, with 8 bases of the junction left unmatched. The CDR3 is CASRWGDRGFNQPQHF. The CDR3 DNA follows: TGTGCCAGCAGATGGGGGGACAGGGGCTTCAATCAGCCCCAGCATTTT.

This clone was seen a few times. The chain joins TRBV7-2 to TRBJ2-2; the match to TRBD2 covers 10 bases. With 2 bases clipped from V and 5 bases from J, the junction kept 11 bases outside the gene matches. Germline CDR1 reads SGHTA; CDR2 reads FQGNSA. The CDR3 has 18 residues. The chain's CDR3 is CASSLPPLAGVRTGELFF. The DNA for the CDR3 is TGTGCCAGCAGCTTACCCCCCCTAGCGGGAGTAAGGACCGGGGAGCTGTTTTTT.

This clone appeared once. V gene TRBV29-1 combines with J gene TRBJ2-7; 7 nucleotides agree with TRBD1. Trimming took 5 bases from V and 5 from J; bases not matched to a gene: 12. Per the germline V gene, CDR1 is SQVTM and CDR2 is ANQGSEA. The CDR3 has 14 amino acids. CDR3 in amino acids: CSVRVGTGVNEQYF. For the CDR3, the DNA is TGCAGCGTTAGGGTCGGCACAGGGGTTAACGAGCAGTACTTC.

The table lists this clone with a few counts. CDR3 protein: CASSLSYGVLATEAFF. The CDR3 coding sequence is TGTGCCAGCAGCTTGTCCTATGGGGTCTTGGCGACTGAAGCTTTCTTT. The J gene is TRBJ1-1, the V gene TRBV5-8; D remains ambiguous. The germline gives CDR1 SGHTS, CDR2 YDEGEE. The CDR3 spans 16 residues. Trimming took 1 base from V and 5 from J, leaving 18 bases between them.

The V gene is TRBV28, the J gene TRBJ2-2; D ambiguous. Deletions cut 7 bases from V and 6 bases from J, with 9 bases between. The germline V gene encodes CDR1 MDHEN and CDR2 SYDVKM. The CDR3 length is 12 residues. The CDR3 sequence is CASTPKPGELFF. CDR3 coding DNA: TGTGCCAGCACCCCCAAACCCGGGGAGCTGTTTTTT. The whole variable domain, filled in from reference TRBV28 and TRBJ2-2, reads DVKVTQSSRYLVKRTGEKVFLECVQDMDHENMFWYRQDPGLGLRLIYFSYDVKMKEKGDIPEGYSVSREKKERFSLILESASTNQTSMYLCASTPKPGELFFGEGSRLTVL.

The gene calls are TRBV7-9 and TRBJ2-1; unclear D gene. Between the trimmed V and J ends, which lost 3 bases and 4 bases, there was a span of 7 bases. The germline V gene has CDR1 SEHNR and CDR2 FQNEAQ (reference sequence). The CDR3 is made up of 13 amino acids. In DNA, the CDR3 is TGTGCCAGCAGCTTTACAGAGTACAATGAGCAGTTCTTC. Protein sequence: CASSFTEYNEQFF.